This TCR beta chain is from a study of brain T cells in children with intractable seizures. General study findings and limits: Only CDR3 sequence similarity suggested viral specificity, without known HCMV serostatus.

CDR1 MNHEY and CDR2 SVGAGI come from the germline V gene. V lost 7 bases, J lost 8 bases, and 17 bases lay in between. The CDR3 loop spans 13 amino acids. This clone was seen a single time. Its antigen remains unidentified. Repertoires were generated with immunoSEQ multiplex PCR, while TCRdb's copy carries only in-frame clones and drops some. Here the sample spans roughly 120,000 clones, 90% to 95% being singletons. The receptor was derived from a boy in the first two years of life with hemimegalencephaly and intractable seizures. The V call is TRBV6-5, the J call TRBJ1-1, with D unclear. The sample consisted of peripheral blood, taken at surgery. CDR3 DNA: TGTGCCAGCATTCAGAGGTCCCCTAGAGAAGCTTTCTTT. It specifies CASIQRSPREAFF.